These 16 T cell receptor beta chains were all obtained from the same sample, sequenced in a study of blood T cells in healthy people across ages. Next came a second PCR, run for roughly 6 to 11 cycles, which used a sample-barcoded 5' primer along with a J-beta primer mix. Each CDR3 protein gets one entry after TCRdb re-called the 5' RACE reads with MiXCR. The repertoire holds about a million distinct CDR3 sequences, about 51% seen once, with over 20% in the top ten. Sequences were obtained from blood. The receptors come from a woman in her fifties or sixties in good health.

The CDR3 loop is CASSLAVWTSGVAKNIQYF. CDR3 sequence (DNA): TGTGCCAGCAGCTTAGCGGTATGGACTAGCGGAGTAGCCAAAAACATTCAGTACTTC. The chain employs TRBV7-2 and TRBJ2-4; 10 bases line up with TRBD2. Trimming removed 0 bases from V and 0 bases from J; junction bases left unmatched: 8. The germline V gene encodes CDR1 SGHTA and CDR2 FQGNSA. The CDR3 has 19 residues.

The J gene is TRBJ1-5, the V gene TRBV7-8; D is unresolved. Trimming removed 5 bases at V and 5 bases at J, with 10 bases between. This CDR3 is 13 amino acids long. Germline V gene lookup returns CDR1 SGHVS and CDR2 FQNEAQ. In DNA, the CDR3 is TGTGCCAGCAGCCCAAACCCGGATCAGCCCCAGCATTTT. Translation gives CASSPNPDQPQHF.

This clonotype was detected once. The chain carries TRBV20-1 and TRBJ1-1; D might be TRBD1 (5 bases). V gave up 5 bases and J gave up 6 bases, with 19 bases separating them. The CDR3 is 14 amino acids. Per the germline V gene, CDR1 is DFQATT and CDR2 is SNEGSKA (reference sequence). The CDR3 DNA sequence: TGCAGTGCTCAACCCCCCTCGACAGTGGCTGAAGCTTTCTTT. It yields the protein CSAQPPSTVAEAFF.

The chain carries TRBV20-1 and TRBJ2-6; D perhaps matches TRBD2 (5 bases). The CDR3 has 12 residues. Looked up from germline, CDR1 is DFQATT and CDR2 is SNEGSKA (reference sequence). Between the trimmed V and J ends, which lost 7 bases and 4 bases, there was a span of 8 bases. DNA for the CDR3: TGCAGTGGGAGGCCCGGGGCCAACGTCCTGACTTTC. Translating gives CSGRPGANVLTF.

This clonotype was detected a few times. The gene calls are TRBV6-5 and TRBJ2-2, with a tentative D call TRBD2 (6 bases). Between the trimmed V and J ends, which lost 0 bases and 2 bases, there was a span of 10 bases. The germline gives CDR1 MNHEY, CDR2 SVGAGI. CDR3 length: 16 residues. CDR3: CASSYSERVNTGELFF. As DNA, the CDR3 is TGTGCCAGCAGTTACTCGGAGCGGGTCAACACCGGGGAGCTGTTTTTT.

This clonotype was counted only a few times. The chain links TRBV7-3 to TRBJ2-6, with D perhaps given as TRBD1 or TRBD2 (6 bases each). The germline gives CDR1 SGHTA, CDR2 FQGTGA. The CDR3 contains 18 residues. V lost 2 bases, J lost 1 base, and 15 bases lay in between. CDR3 sequence (DNA): TGTGCCAGCAGCTTAGTCGGGGGCCCCACTTCTGGGGCCAACGTCCTGACTTTC. This codes for CASSLVGGPTSGANVLTF.

The V and J genes are TRBV7-9 and TRBJ1-2; D uncertain. Germline CDR1 reads SEHNR; CDR2 reads FQNEAQ (reference sequence). The V and J ends lost 1 base and 8 bases respectively, with 14 bases between them. The CDR3 is 14 amino acids. The CDR3 DNA is TGTGCCAGCAGCTTAGGACCCCGAGAGCAAGGCTACACCTTC. It encodes CASSLGPREQGYTF.

This sequence joins TRBV7-9 and TRBJ1-4, with 9 bases aligning to TRBD1. The length of the CDR3 is 15 residues. V was clipped by 5 bases and J by 8 bases; unmatched bases: 9. Germline loops: CDR1 SEHNR, CDR2 FQNEAQ (reference sequence). CDR3 residues: CASSGRQGVEEKLFF. The CDR3 bases are TGTGCCAGCAGCGGCCGACAGGGGGTAGAGGAAAAACTGTTTTTT.

The V gene is TRBV12-3 or TRBV12-4, the J gene TRBJ2-7; D gene unclear. V lost 3 bases, J lost 4 bases, and 10 bases lay in between. This CDR3 comprises 13 residues. For the CDR3, the DNA is TGTGCCAGCAGTTTTTACAGCAGGTACGAGCAGTACTTC. Protein sequence: CASSFYSRYEQYF.

This clonotype appeared a few times. The chain uses TRBV7-9 and TRBJ1-2; unclear D gene. The CDR3 runs to 15 residues. The V gene's germline CDR1 is SEHNR and CDR2 FQNEAQ (reference sequence). Deletions cut 1 base from V and 7 bases from J, with 16 bases between. CDR3 DNA sequence: TGTGCCAGCAGCTTAGATTCAGCGCATTGGGGTGGCTACACCTTC. Its protein product is CASSLDSAHWGGYTF.

V usage is TRBV2 and J usage is TRBJ2-3, with D hard to call. Germline assignment: CDR1 SNHLY and CDR2 FYNNEI. The CDR3 is 13 amino acids. V was pared by 1 base and J by 2 bases, with 4 bases between. The CDR3 bases are TGTGCCAGCAGTGAAGACCACACAGATACGCAGTATTTT. This codes for CASSEDHTDTQYF. The variable domain in full, with the rest retrieved from reference TRBV2 and TRBJ2-3, is EPEVTQTPSHQVTQMGQEVILRCVPISNHLYFYWYRQILGQKVEFLVSFYNNEISEKSEIFDDQFSVERPDGSNFTLKIRSTKLEDSAMYFCASSEDHTDTQYFGPGTRLTVL.

The rearrangement links TRBV7-9 to TRBJ2-1; D is undetermined. Trimming stripped 5 bases from V and 5 bases from J, with 19 bases between. Germline V gene data show CDR1 as SEHNR and CDR2 as FQNEAQ (reference sequence). The CDR3 loop spans 16 amino acids. CDR3 sequence reads: CASSGFGGPSDNEQFF. CDR3 DNA: TGTGCCAGCAGCGGGTTCGGTGGGCCCAGCGACAATGAGCAGTTCTTC.

This clonotype was detected a few times. This chain uses TRBV3-1 with TRBJ2-6; no reliable D call. V was clipped by 2 bases and J by 4 bases, with 15 bases between them. This CDR3 comprises 17 residues. From germline, CDR1 is LGHDT and CDR2 YNNKEL (reference sequence). CDR3 DNA sequence: TGTGCCAGCAGCCAATATTCTCAACTCGCGGGGGCCAACGTCCTGACTTTC. Encoded protein: CASSQYSQLAGANVLTF.

The V and J genes are TRBV24-1 and TRBJ2-7, with TRBD1 matching 9 bases. With 9 bases clipped from V and 12 bases from J, the junction kept 17 bases outside the gene matches. The CDR3 loop spans 14 amino acids. Per germline, CDR1 KGHDR and CDR2 SFDVKD. CDR3 in DNA: TGTGCCACCGGGGAACAGGGGGCCCACGAGACCCGGTACTTC. It specifies CATGEQGAHETRYF.

This clonotype showed up just a few times. The rearrangement uses TRBV10-3 and TRBJ2-7; TRBD1 or TRBD2 may be the D gene (5 bases each). The germline V gene has CDR1 ENHRY and CDR2 SYGVKD. V was shortened by 8 bases and J by 0 bases, with 14 bases between the two germline ends. This CDR3 has 14 residues. The CDR3 region is CAIGGRTSSYEQYF. The DNA of the CDR3 is TGTGCCATCGGGGGTAGGACAAGCTCCTACGAGCAGTACTTC.

This chain links TRBV2 with TRBJ2-7; D call uncertain. This CDR3 spans 15 amino acids. V lost 4 bases and J 2 bases, leaving 15 bases between the germline ends. Germline values: CDR1 SNHLY, CDR2 FYNNEI. This CDR3 reads CASSVKAIATYEQYF. CDR3 coding DNA: TGTGCCAGCAGTGTGAAAGCTATTGCCACCTACGAGCAGTACTTC.